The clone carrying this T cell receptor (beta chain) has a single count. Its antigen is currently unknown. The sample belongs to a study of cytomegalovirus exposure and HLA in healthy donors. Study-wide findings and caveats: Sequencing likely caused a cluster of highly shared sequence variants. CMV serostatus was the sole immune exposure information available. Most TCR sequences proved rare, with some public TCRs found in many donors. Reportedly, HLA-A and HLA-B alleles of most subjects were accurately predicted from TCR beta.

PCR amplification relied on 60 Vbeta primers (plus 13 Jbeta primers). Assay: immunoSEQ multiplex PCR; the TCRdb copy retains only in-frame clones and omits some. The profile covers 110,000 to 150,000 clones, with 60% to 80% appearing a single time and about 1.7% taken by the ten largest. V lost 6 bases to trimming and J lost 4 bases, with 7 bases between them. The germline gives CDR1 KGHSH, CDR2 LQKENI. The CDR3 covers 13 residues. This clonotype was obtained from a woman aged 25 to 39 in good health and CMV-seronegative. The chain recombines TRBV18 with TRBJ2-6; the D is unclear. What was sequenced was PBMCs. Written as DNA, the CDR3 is TGTGCCAGCTCCCGTTCCGGGGCCAACGTCCTGACTTTC. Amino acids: CASSRSGANVLTF.